One and the same sample provided the 23 T cell receptor beta chains below, sequenced in a study of identical twins. MiXCR was run by TCRdb on the 5' RACE reads, yielding one entry per CDR3 protein. Altogether hundreds of thousands of distinct CDR3 sequences are present, less than 25% being singletons, with the ten largest covering 2.9%. This sample was also put to use in a study of T cells expressing NK-cell markers.

Sequenced material: CD4+ T cells sorted from blood. The source of these receptors is a woman younger than 35 in good health.

This clonotype was seen a few times. V gene TRBV25-1 combines with J gene TRBJ2-1; possible D gene TRBD2, 6 bases. Germline V gene lookup returns CDR1 MGHDK and CDR2 SYGVNS. The CDR3 sequence is 14 residues long. The ends were cut back, 5 bases at V and 7 bases at J, with 15 bases in the middle. CDR3 in DNA: TGTGCCAGCAGTCGATCGGGGGTATGGAATGAGCAGTTCTTC. Its translation is CASSRSGVWNEQFF.

The rearrangement links TRBV18 to TRBJ1-4; D remains unclear. CDR1 and CDR2 (germline): KGHSH, LQKENI. The CDR3 length is 13 residues. V lost 6 bases and J 8 bases, leaving 13 bases between the germline ends. CDR3 amino acids: CASSQQIQEKLFF. The CDR3 bases are TGTGCCAGCTCGCAGCAGATTCAGGAAAAACTGTTTTTT. Supplemented by reference TRBV18 and TRBJ1-4, the full variable domain reads NAGVMQNPRHLVRRRGQEARLRCSPMKGHSHVYWYRQLPEEGLKFMVYLQKENIIDESGMPKERFSAEFPKEGPSILRIQQVVRGDSAAYFCASSQQIQEKLFFGSGTQLSVL.

The table lists this clonotype with a few counts. V is TRBV29-1 and J is TRBJ2-1, with TRBD1 matching over 8 bases. V was clipped by 2 bases and J by 11 bases; unmatched bases: 5. The CDR3 spans 12 residues. Germline V gene sequence: CDR1 SQVTM, CDR2 ANQGSEA. The DNA for the CDR3 is TGCAGCGTTGAACCCCAGGGGGCGCAGCAGTTCTTC. Translated: CSVEPQGAQQFF.

This clonotype occurred many times. V usage is TRBV5-1 and J usage is TRBJ1-1; weak D call: TRBD1 (5 bases). V dropped 3 bases and J dropped 2 bases, with 14 bases sitting between them. This CDR3 spans 15 amino acids. Germline V lookup: CDR1 SGHRS, CDR2 YFSETQ. The CDR3 protein is CASSWFSGTNTEAFF. CDR3 coding DNA: TGCGCCAGCAGCTGGTTCTCGGGGACCAACACTGAAGCTTTCTTT.

This clonotype was detected a few times. The rearrangement links TRBV6-2 or TRBV6-3 to TRBJ2-1, with 13 bases fitting TRBD2. Germline V gives CDR1 MNHEY, CDR2 SVGEGT. The junction had 4 bases not matched to a gene; V was cut back by 7 bases and J by 4 bases. CDR3 length equals 15 residues. CDR3 region: CASTKGLAGYNEQFF. The CDR3 coding sequence is TGTGCCAGCACCAAGGGACTAGCGGGATACAATGAGCAGTTCTTC.

V is TRBV5-6 and J is TRBJ2-3; 11 bases align to TRBD2. V lost 0 bases and J lost 2; bases outside the gene matches: 5. The germline V gene encodes CDR1 SGHDT and CDR2 YYEEEE. The CDR3 contains 17 residues. The CDR3 loop is CASSLVGLAEYTDTQYF. CDR3 coding DNA: TGTGCCAGCAGCTTGGTGGGACTAGCGGAGTACACAGATACGCAGTATTTT.

This clonotype has a handful of counts. The rearrangement links TRBV6-2 or TRBV6-3 to TRBJ1-2; 7 bases are a match to TRBD1. The CDR3 consists of 12 residues. The germline CDR1 and CDR2 sequences are MNHEY and SVGEGT. V lost 5 bases, J lost 6 bases, and 3 bases stayed unmatched. The CDR3: CASSPQGHGYTF. The CDR3 DNA sequence: TGTGCCAGCAGTCCACAGGGGCATGGCTACACCTTC.

V usage is TRBV11-2 and J usage is TRBJ1-2; 9 nucleotides match TRBD1. The germline CDR1 and CDR2 sequences are SGHAT and FQNNGV. CDR3 length: 13 residues. With 5 bases clipped from V and 7 bases from J, the junction kept 5 bases outside the gene matches. In nucleotides, the CDR3 is TGTGCCAGCAGCCCCCGGACAGGGGTTGGCTACACCTTC. Its translation: CASSPRTGVGYTF. The variable domain in full, completed from reference TRBV11-2 and TRBJ1-2, reads EAGVAQSPRYKIIEKRQSVAFWCNPISGHATLYWYQQILGQGPKLLIQFQNNGVVDDSQLPKDRFSAERLKGVDSTLKIQPAKLEDSAVYLCASSPRTGVGYTFGSGTRLTVV.

This chain links TRBV5-5 with TRBJ2-7; 9 bases match TRBD1. The V segment lost 6 bases and the J segment 4 bases; nucleotides outside the gene matches: 8. The CDR3 loop spans 14 amino acids. CDR1 is SGHKS, CDR2 YYEKEE, per germline (reference sequence). In nucleotides, the CDR3 is TGTGCCAGCAACCCGGGACAGGGTAGGTACGAGCAGTACTTC. Translating gives CASNPGQGRYEQYF.

For the CDR3, the DNA is TGTGCCAGCAGCTCACTAGCGGGAGGACGTCATGAGCAGTTCTTC. It encodes CASSSLAGGRHEQFF. The chain combines TRBV11-2 with TRBJ2-1; 12 nucleotides agree with TRBD2. This CDR3 region has 15 residues. Looked up from germline, CDR1 is SGHAT and CDR2 is FQNNGV. The J segment lost 8 bases and the V segment lost 4 bases, leaving 6 bases of the junction unmatched. Together with reference TRBV11-2 and TRBJ2-1, the CDR3 gives the full variable domain: EAGVAQSPRYKIIEKRQSVAFWCNPISGHATLYWYQQILGQGPKLLIQFQNNGVVDDSQLPKDRFSAERLKGVDSTLKIQPAKLEDSAVYLCASSSLAGGRHEQFFGPGTRLTVL.

The V and J genes are TRBV11-3 and TRBJ2-7, with D perhaps matching TRBD1 (6 bases). Deletions cut 5 bases from V and 2 bases from J, with 19 bases between. This CDR3 has 16 amino acids. Germline-derived CDR1 and CDR2 are SGHNT and YENEEA. CDR3 sequence: CASSTPRGVLPYEQYF. The DNA for the CDR3 is TGTGCCAGCAGCACACCCAGGGGCGTTCTTCCCTACGAGCAGTACTTC.

CDR3 amino acids: CSAGRGHGELFF. The CDR3 DNA sequence: TGCAGCGCCGGGAGGGGTCACGGGGAGCTGTTTTTT. This chain links TRBV29-1 with TRBJ2-2; 8 bases line up with TRBD2. V lost 7 bases, J lost 7 bases, and 5 bases stayed unmatched. Germline assignment: CDR1 SQVTM and CDR2 ANQGSEA. The CDR3 loop spans 12 amino acids.

The chain couples TRBV5-1 to TRBJ2-1; TRBD1 matches 7 bases. V gave up 0 bases and J gave up 8 bases; unmatched junction bases: 8. CDR3 length: 15 residues. From germline, CDR1 is SGHRS and CDR2 YFSETQ. DNA for the CDR3: TGCGCCAGCAGCTTGGCCCTAGGGGGCTATGATGAGCAGTTCTTC. Its translation is CASSLALGGYDEQFF.

The table lists this clonotype with many counts. J is TRBJ2-7 and V is TRBV6-5, with 10 bases that match TRBD2. Germline CDR1 is MNHEY and CDR2 is SVGAGI. The V segment lost 0 bases and the J segment 2 bases; nucleotides outside the gene matches: 1. The CDR3 length is 15 residues. In DNA form, the CDR3 reads TGTGCCAGCAGTTACTCGGGACTAGCGACCTACGAGCAGTACTTC. Amino acids: CASSYSGLATYEQYF.

A few counts support this clonotype. The chain joins TRBV28 to TRBJ2-7; weak D call: TRBD1 (5 bases). CDR1 is MDHEN, CDR2 SYDVKM, per germline. V lost 7 bases and J 5 bases, leaving 15 bases between the germline ends. The CDR3 has 13 residues. The CDR3 region is CASTPGRQNEQYF. CDR3 in DNA: TGTGCCAGCACCCCAGGGCGACAGAACGAGCAGTACTTC.

The rearrangement joins TRBV20-1 to TRBJ2-1; no clear D gene. CDR3 length equals 10 residues. Germline assignment: CDR1 DFQATT and CDR2 SNEGSKA (reference sequence). Trimming left V 4 bases short and J 8 bases short, with 6 bases between. The CDR3 DNA sequence: TGCAGTGCTATTTGGCATGAGCAGTTCTTC. As protein: CSAIWHEQFF.

Ten or more counts support this clonotype. V usage is TRBV12-3 or TRBV12-4 and J usage is TRBJ1-5; the D is unclear. CDR3 length: 11 residues. With 3 bases removed from V and 4 bases from J, the gap between germline ends came to 1 base. The CDR3 sequence is CASSFNQPQHF. CDR3 DNA: TGTGCCAGCAGTTTTAATCAGCCCCAGCATTTT.

This clonotype occurred many times. The genes are TRBV10-3 and TRBJ2-1; unclear D gene. The CDR3 extends over 13 amino acids. Trimming took 4 bases from V and 9 from J, leaving 13 bases between them. Germline V gene data show CDR1 as ENHRY and CDR2 as SYGVKD. CDR3 bases: TGTGCCATCAGTGGTGTGGGCCTAGTTGAGCAGTTCTTC. Protein product: CAISGVGLVEQFF.

The rearrangement joins TRBV6-1 to TRBJ2-7; D might be TRBD2 (6 bases). Germline lookup yields CDR1 MNHNS and CDR2 SASEGT. The CDR3 is made up of 16 amino acids. Trimming removed 5 bases at V and 4 bases at J, with 21 bases between. CDR3 nucleotides: TGTGCCAGCAGTATGAAGAGGGAGGTCCCCTTTTACGAGCAGTACTTC. Translation gives CASSMKREVPFYEQYF.

The gene calls are TRBV11-2 and TRBJ2-3; 9 bases are a match to TRBD1. The V gene's germline CDR1 is SGHAT and CDR2 FQNNGV. The CDR3 consists of 17 residues. V dropped 5 bases and J dropped 1; count of bases not matched to a gene: 10. The DNA of the CDR3 is TGTGCCAGCAGCCTCCGTGCGACAGGGGGTGGCACAGATACGCAGTATTTT. This encodes CASSLRATGGGTDTQYF.

This chain uses TRBV11-1 with TRBJ2-3, with 11 bases fitting TRBD2. The ends lost 2 bases at V and 5 bases at J; junction bases unmatched: 12. Germline values: CDR1 SGHAT, CDR2 FQDESV (reference sequence). The CDR3 runs 18 residues. CDR3: CASSLNLLTSGTEDTQYF. The DNA of the CDR3 is TGTGCCAGCAGCTTAAACCTCTTGACTAGCGGGACTGAAGATACGCAGTATTTT. Combining the CDR3 with reference TRBV11-1 and TRBJ2-3 gives the whole variable domain EAEVAQSPRYKITEKSQAVAFWCDPISGHATLYWYRQILGQGPELLVQFQDESVVDDSQLPKDRFSAERLKGVDSTLKIQPAELGDSAMYLCASSLNLLTSGTEDTQYFGPGTRLTVL.

This clonotype has only a few counts. This chain joins TRBV20-1 and TRBJ1-1; the D is unclear. The CDR3 extends over 12 amino acids. Germline lookup yields CDR1 DFQATT and CDR2 SNEGSKA (reference sequence). The V and J ends lost 6 bases and 1 base respectively, with 9 bases between them. The CDR3 here is CSATDWNTEAFF. CDR3 in DNA: TGCAGTGCAACCGACTGGAACACTGAAGCTTTCTTT.

The chain carries TRBV27 and TRBJ2-7, with 9 bases lining up with TRBD1. V lost 1 base to trimming and J lost 4 bases; unmatched junction nucleotides: 5. The V gene's germline CDR1 is MNHEY and CDR2 SMNVEV (reference sequence). The CDR3 totals 15 residues. The CDR3 DNA follows: TGTGCCAGCAGTTTATGGACAGGGGATTTTTACGAGCAGTACTTC. Protein product: CASSLWTGDFYEQYF.